This entry describes one TCR beta chain. Antigen specificity is unknown. Distinct nucleotide sequences in the sample also encode this CDR3. V shed 0 bases and J shed 5 bases, with 5 bases lying between them. Germline CDR1 GTSNPN, CDR2 SVGIG (reference sequence). The CDR3 is 11 amino acids. The protocol was immunoSEQ multiplex PCR, while the TCRdb copy is restricted to in-frame clones and leaves out a portion. The table shows millions of clones, with roughly 94% occurring only once. This entry is derived from a study of shared clonotypes between healthy human individuals. Overall study results and limits: A handful of donors showed sharing of 4.5% to 5% of naive CD4 clonotypes. The study found lower generation probabilities in non-shared clonotypes than in those shared by all four donors.

The sequencing input was naive CD4+ T cells sorted from blood. Subset given: CD45RA+ positively selected. The gene calls are TRBV30 and TRBJ2-7; no clear D. This TCR was sampled from a man aged 18 to 29 in good health. The CDR3: CAWSVAHEQYF. CDR3 bases: TGTGCCTGGAGTGTAGCCCACGAGCAGTACTTC.